The 4 T cell receptor beta chains below come from one sample, sequenced in a study of siplizumab effects on memory and regulatory T cells. Some clones are missing from TCRdb's copy, which holds only in-frame ones; the method was immunoSEQ multiplex PCR. The sample gives about 110,000 clones, 80% to 95% of which show up once; 1% to 1.5% is in the top ten. Sequencing was carried out using CD4+ T cells sorted from blood. These receptors were taken from a human donor in good health.

In this sample, this clone turned up once. The gene calls are TRBV19 and TRBJ2-7, with D perhaps matching TRBD1 or TRBD2 (6 bases each). The V gene's germline CDR1 is LNHDA and CDR2 SQIVND (reference sequence). The CDR3 loop spans 17 amino acids. V dropped 3 bases and J dropped 0 bases, with 18 bases sitting between them. The chain's CDR3 is CASSIGRGALFSYEQYF. The CDR3 DNA sequence: TGTGCCAGTAGTATCGGTAGGGGGGCCCTATTCTCCTACGAGCAGTACTTC.

The J gene is TRBJ2-2, the V gene TRBV27; 7 bases align to TRBD1. This CDR3 is built from 14 residues. The germline V gene has CDR1 MNHEY and CDR2 SMNVEV (reference sequence). The trim removed 5 bases at V and 5 bases at J, leaving 5 bases unmatched. The CDR3 loop reads CASSATGQTGELFF. CDR3 nucleotides: TGTGCCAGCAGTGCGACAGGGCAGACCGGGGAGCTGTTTTTT.

The chain carries TRBV12-5 and TRBJ1-1, with D tentatively TRBD1 (5 bases). This CDR3 region has 14 residues. V was cut by 5 bases and J by 1 base, with 11 bases left in between. Germline assignment: CDR1 LGHNT and CDR2 FRNRAP. This CDR3 is CASGGRGQNTEAFF. Here the CDR3 DNA reads TGTGCTAGTGGTGGGCGGGGCCAGAACACTGAAGCTTTCTTT.

The chain employs TRBV6-6 and TRBJ2-7; 7 bases agree with TRBD2. The J segment lost 6 bases and the V segment lost 6 bases, leaving 11 bases of the junction unmatched. The CDR3 is 14 amino acids. The germline CDR1 and CDR2 sequences are MNHNY and SVGAGI (reference sequence). The CDR3 loop reads CASRSGGSSPEQYF. The CDR3, as DNA: TGTGCCAGCAGGTCCGGCGGGAGTTCCCCCGAGCAGTACTTC.